This T cell receptor (beta chain) is from a study of CD8 T cells in Susac syndrome. Sequencing of TCR beta was performed on blood CD8+ and CD4+ T cells. The CDR3 extends over 14 amino acids. Germline V CDR1 and CDR2: SGHRS, YFSETQ. V shed 4 bases, J shed 3 bases, and the junction held 6 bases outside the gene matches. Only one count was recorded for this clonotype. The authors reverse transcribed 0.5 to 1 ug RNA with random hexamers. TCRdb passed the immunoSEQ multiplex PCR reads through MiXCR, listing each CDR3 protein once. The sample contains under 95,000 distinct CDR3 sequences, around 94% of which appear only once.

This TCR was recovered from a human donor with Susac syndrome. The chain joins TRBV5-1 to TRBJ2-7, with 8 bases fitting TRBD1. Sequenced input: CD4+ T cells from PBMCs. The CDR3 loop is CASSPGQAVYEQYF. The CDR3 DNA reads as TGCGCCAGCAGCCCGGGACAGGCGGTCTACGAGCAGTACTTC. The whole variable domain, remainder taken from reference TRBV5-1 and TRBJ2-7, is KAGVTQTPRYLIKTRGQQVTLSCSPISGHRSVSWYQQTPGQGLQFLFEYFSETQRNKGNFPGRFSGRQFSNSRSEMNVSTLELGDSALYLCASSPGQAVYEQYFGPGTRLTVT.